A few counts support the clone carrying this TCR beta chain. Antigen specificity is unknown. CDR1 MDHEN and CDR2 SYDVKM come from the germline V gene. The CDR3 has 13 amino acids. V shed 10 bases and J shed 4 bases, with 16 bases lying between them. This record belongs to a study of sequential checkpoint blockade in melanoma. Turning to the study itself: First-line arms were nivolumab then ipilimumab, or the reverse, randomized 1:1. Maintenance nivolumab came after either treatment sequence.

Sample treatment: randomized to nivolumab then ipilimumab (arm A) or the reverse (arm B). None of the patients previously received DNA-damaging chemotherapy. The method was immunoSEQ multiplex PCR; TCRdb's version includes in-frame clones alone and lacks a portion of them. Of 2,000 to 3,000 clones in the sample, around 15% are singletons; the top ten hold about 13%. Study-wide results and caveats: For nivolumab-first patients, baseline tumor clonality was associated with response.

This clonotype originated in a human donor with melanoma. Sequenced material: tumor tissue (inferred from file names), taken from a patient given nivolumab and ipilimumab in sequence. The chain employs TRBV28 and TRBJ1-2, with D maybe TRBD1 (6 bases). This chain's CDR3 is CAILSTGRYGYTF. DNA for the CDR3: TGTGCCATCCTATCGACAGGACGCTATGGCTACACCTTC.